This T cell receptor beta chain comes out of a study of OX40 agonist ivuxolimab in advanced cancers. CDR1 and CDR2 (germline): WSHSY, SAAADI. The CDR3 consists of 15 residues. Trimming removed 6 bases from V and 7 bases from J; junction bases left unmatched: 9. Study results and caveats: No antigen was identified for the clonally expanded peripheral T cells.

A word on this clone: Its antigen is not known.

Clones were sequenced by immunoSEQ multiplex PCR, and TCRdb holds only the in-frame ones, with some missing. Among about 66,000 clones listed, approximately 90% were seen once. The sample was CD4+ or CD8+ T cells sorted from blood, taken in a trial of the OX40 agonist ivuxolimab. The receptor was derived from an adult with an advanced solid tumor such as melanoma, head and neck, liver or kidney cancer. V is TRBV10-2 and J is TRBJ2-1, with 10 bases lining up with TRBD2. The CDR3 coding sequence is TGCGCCAGCAGGGTGGAAGCGGGAGGGCCAAATGAGCAGTTCTTC. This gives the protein CASRVEAGGPNEQFF.